The entry below describes one T cell receptor (beta chain). This entry is derived from a study of blood T cell repertoires in COVID-19. Germline loops: CDR1 SNHLY, CDR2 FYNNEI. The CDR3 extends over 11 amino acids. V was trimmed by 9 bases and J by 8 bases, leaving 10 bases between them. The repertoire was sequenced with immunoSEQ multiplex PCR; TCRdb's copy has only in-frame clones and lacks some. The sample holds about 46,000 clones, less than 95% seen once. The sample comprised peripheral blood. This sequence originates from a man aged 45 to 65 with acute or convalescent COVID-19. V usage is TRBV2 and J usage is TRBJ1-4; D unclear. CDR3 nucleotide sequence: TGTGCCAGATCATCCGGGGAAAAACTGTTTTTT. The encoded protein is CARSSGEKLFF.